This T cell receptor (beta chain) was documented in a study of blood T cell repertoires in COVID-19. The wider study: The samples span acute and convalescent COVID-19 from the United States, Italy and Spain. Sample material is recorded as cDNA or gDNA derived from T cells, B-cell-depleted T cells, or PBMCs.

The germline gives CDR1 LNHDA, CDR2 SQIVND (reference sequence). The germline V and J ends were trimmed by 6 bases and 3 bases, with 14 bases remaining between them. CDR3 length: 14 amino acids. In the original analysis: Amplification of reference gene primers provided the estimated nucleated cell counts. The repertoire was sequenced with immunoSEQ multiplex PCR; TCRdb's copy has only in-frame clones and lacks some. V, J and clone size reflect that table, while D and trimming were determined from the DNA. The sample includes about 45,000 clones, about nine tenths of them seen just once. The sequence came from a human donor in a cohort sampled during active COVID-19. The sequenced material came from peripheral blood. The V gene is TRBV19, the J gene TRBJ2-5; D is perhaps TRBD2 (7 bases). DNA for the CDR3: TGTGCCAGTAGCGAACAGGGAGGGGAAGAGACCCAGTACTTC. Translation: CASSEQGGEETQYF.